The sample holds many counts of the clone carrying this T cell receptor beta chain. The data were obtained in a study of early T cells in non-severe SARS-CoV-2 infection. Per germline, CDR1 SGHRS and CDR2 YFSETQ. CDR3 size: 13 residues. Trimming took off 6 bases at V and 5 bases at J, with 12 bases between the two ends. TCRdb itself ran the 5' RACE reads through MiXCR, one entry per CDR3 protein. This sample carries approximately 31,000 distinct CDR3 sequences, approximately 6% of them seen once, and the ten largest clones take roughly 6.5%. This TCR was sampled from an adult who was a healthcare worker with PCR-confirmed SARS-CoV-2 infection or an uninfected control (not recorded which). This chain connects TRBV5-1 to TRBJ2-1, with no clear D. Sequencing used whole blood. The CDR3 protein is CASNVHFNNEQFF. The DNA for the CDR3 is TGCGCCAGCAACGTCCATTTCAACAATGAGCAGTTCTTC.